The source of this T cell receptor (beta chain) is a study of cytomegalovirus exposure and HLA in healthy donors. 13 Jbeta primers and 60 Vbeta primers were used for the PCR. In the source study's methods: A later analysis tallied approximately 87 million unique TCR beta chains, 10 million to 12 million of them shared. Data came from immunoSEQ multiplex PCR; TCRdb stores just in-frame clones and leaves some out. V, J and clone size were drawn from that table, and D and trimming were deduced from the DNA. The data contain 50,000 to 70,000 clones, about four fifths of them singletons. CDR1 and CDR2 (germline): LNHDA, SQIVND (reference sequence). V lost 7 bases to trimming and J lost 0 bases, with 15 bases between them. The CDR3 runs 15 residues.

Sequenced: PBMCs. This clonotype was obtained from a woman aged 40 to 49 in good health and CMV-seronegative. The V call is TRBV19, the J call TRBJ1-1; D not certain. In DNA, the CDR3 is TGTGCCAGTAAAGTCGGGGAGAACGTGAACACTGAAGCTTTCTTT. Residues: CASKVGENVNTEAFF.